One and the same sample provided the 24 T cell receptor beta chains below, sequenced in a study of T cell repertoires in cytomegalovirus infection. For these receptors, no antigen is known. In TCRdb, the reads were re-called with MiXCR into one record per CDR3 protein. The sample lists approximately 1,000,000 distinct CDR3 sequences; approximately 30% were seen once. Sequencing was performed on cultured CD8+ T cells from PBMCs, taken from culture after CMV antigen stimulation. These receptors originate from a human donor in good health (CMV status not recorded). Some clones in this sample may be carry-over from other donors' samples.

The chain combines TRBV10-3 with TRBJ2-3; D remains ambiguous. V lost 8 bases and J 0 bases, leaving 12 bases between the germline ends. Germline V gene lookup returns CDR1 ENHRY and CDR2 SYGVKD. This CDR3 spans 14 amino acids. The CDR3 nucleotides read TGTGCCATCCCAAAGGGCAGTAGCACAGATACGCAGTATTTT. The encoded protein is CAIPKGSSTDTQYF.

This clonotype turned up a few times. V is TRBV19 and J is TRBJ2-3, with D perhaps assigned TRBD1 or TRBD2 (5 bases each). Germline loops: CDR1 LNHDA, CDR2 SQIVND (reference sequence). The V and J ends lost 5 bases and 2 bases respectively, with 14 bases between them. The CDR3 is 15 residues long. The CDR3 here is CASSRRGATTDTQYF. In DNA, the CDR3 is TGTGCCAGTAGTCGAAGGGGAGCAACCACAGATACGCAGTATTTT.

This clonotype showed up just a few times. The chain recombines TRBV7-3 with TRBJ2-6, with a possible D match to TRBD1 (5 bases). CDR3 size: 17 residues. V lost 3 bases and J 0 bases, leaving 12 bases between the germline ends. Germline V gene data show CDR1 as SGHTA and CDR2 as FQGTGA. CDR3 coding DNA: TGTGCCAGCAGCTTGGAAGGGGTGAACTCTGGGGCCAACGTCCTGACTTTC. Translating gives CASSLEGVNSGANVLTF.

The chain combines TRBV6-1 with TRBJ2-7; tentatively, D is TRBD1 or TRBD2 (5 bases each). CDR3 length: 17 residues. Germline V lookup: CDR1 MNHNS, CDR2 SASEGT. The V end was cut by 4 bases, the J end by 1 base, with 20 bases between. CDR3 sequence reads: CASSGWGPNRESYEQYF. CDR3 nucleotides: TGTGCCAGCAGTGGATGGGGACCGAACAGAGAGTCCTACGAGCAGTACTTC.

The V gene is TRBV10-3, the J gene TRBJ2-5; 8 nucleotides agree with TRBD2. CDR1 is ENHRY and CDR2 is SYGVKD in the germline V gene. The V and J ends lost 5 bases and 2 bases, in that order; junction bases with no gene match: 1. This CDR3 contains 13 residues. The CDR3 DNA follows: TGTGCCATCAGTTCTAGCGGGCAAGAGACCCAGTACTTC. As protein: CAISSSGQETQYF.

This clonotype showed up just a few times. This chain uses TRBV2 with TRBJ2-7; TRBD1 might be the D (5 bases). The germline gives CDR1 SNHLY, CDR2 FYNNEI. The CDR3 runs 14 residues. The germline V and J ends were trimmed by 4 bases and 2 bases, with 12 bases remaining between them. CDR3 region: CASSVAPGTYEQYF. The CDR3, as DNA: TGTGCCAGCAGTGTCGCGCCAGGGACCTACGAGCAGTACTTC. Together with reference TRBV2 and TRBJ2-7, the CDR3 gives the full variable domain: EPEVTQTPSHQVTQMGQEVILRCVPISNHLYFYWYRQILGQKVEFLVSFYNNEISEKSEIFDDQFSVERPDGSNFTLKIRSTKLEDSAMYFCASSVAPGTYEQYFGPGTRLTVT.

The chain carries TRBV4-3 and TRBJ2-1, with TRBD1 matching 10 bases. After removal of 3 bases from V and 6 bases from J, the junction contained 8 bases not matched to a gene. Germline assignment: CDR1 LGHNA and CDR2 YSLEER. This CDR3 is built from 16 residues. The CDR3 sequence: CASSQPGQGNPNEQFF. The CDR3 coding sequence is TGCGCCAGCAGCCAGCCGGGACAGGGGAACCCCAATGAGCAGTTCTTC.

This clonotype was detected a few times. The rearrangement links TRBV7-3 to TRBJ1-1; 9 nucleotides line up with TRBD1. The CDR3 runs 16 residues. The trim removed 5 bases at V and 4 bases at J, leaving 11 bases unmatched. CDR1 and CDR2 from the germline V gene are SGHTA and FQGTGA. Here the CDR3 DNA reads TGTGCCAGCAGCGTCCGGGACAGGGCTGGGGTCACTGAAGCTTTCTTT. It specifies CASSVRDRAGVTEAFF.

V and J are TRBV20-1 and TRBJ1-5; D is perhaps TRBD1 (6 bases). The CDR3 covers 15 residues. In germline, CDR1 is DFQATT, CDR2 SNEGSKA (reference sequence). Trimming removed 0 bases at V and 6 bases at J, with 15 bases between. CDR3 coding DNA: TGCAGTGCTAGAGATAACAGGGCGCTGGGTCAGCCCCAGCATTTT. Protein sequence: CSARDNRALGQPQHF.

This clonotype came up many times. This chain joins TRBV12-3 or TRBV12-4 and TRBJ1-2; possibly TRBD1 for D (5 bases). The CDR3 sequence is 13 residues long. The V end was cut by 6 bases, the J end by 2 bases, with 10 bases between. The CDR3 region has the DNA TGTGCCAGCAGAAGACAGACAAACTATGGCTACACCTTC. Translated, it gives CASRRQTNYGYTF.

This sequence joins TRBV5-1 and TRBJ2-5; D is perhaps TRBD1 (6 bases). The V gene's germline CDR1 is SGHRS and CDR2 YFSETQ. The CDR3 extends over 16 amino acids. The V gene lost 7 bases and the J gene lost 5 bases, with 24 bases spanning the gap. For the CDR3, the DNA is TGCGCCAGCTTAGCAGAGGAAAACAGGGTCGGGGAGACCCAGTACTTC. Amino acids: CASLAEENRVGETQYF.

This chain joins TRBV29-1 and TRBJ1-2; D possibly corresponds to TRBD1 (5 bases). The ends were cut back, 3 bases at V and 4 bases at J, with 12 bases in the middle. Germline V gene lookup returns CDR1 SQVTM and CDR2 ANQGSEA. The CDR3 is made up of 13 amino acids. CDR3 protein: CSVDGDRGYGYTF. Here the CDR3 DNA reads TGCAGCGTTGATGGGGACCGCGGCTATGGCTACACCTTC.

Regarding this clonotype: One end of the junction fails to match germline, which may point to a read error. The V and J genes are TRBV10-2 and TRBJ1-1; D is unclear. The CDR3 has 13 residues. Germline lookup yields CDR1 WSHSY and CDR2 SAAADI. CDR3 amino acids: CASSESDEAPDPF. In nucleotides, the CDR3 is TGCGCCAGCAGTGAGTCGGATGAGGCCCCCGACCCCTTT.

This clonotype has more than one count but fewer than ten. CDR3 sequence (DNA): TGTGCCAGCAGCTTCTCTAGCGGGGGGCCCACAGATACGCAGTATTTT. Translating gives CASSFSSGGPTDTQYF. The chain employs TRBV7-8 and TRBJ2-3; 11 positions agree with TRBD2. Germline values: CDR1 SGHVS, CDR2 FQNEAQ. J gave up 2 bases and V 3 bases, and 4 bases lay outside the gene matches. CDR3 length: 16 amino acids.

This sequence joins TRBV4-2 and TRBJ2-3; 8 nucleotides align to TRBD1. From germline, CDR1 is LGHNA and CDR2 YNFKEQ. The CDR3 runs 21 residues. Germline trimming cut 0 bases from V and 3 bases from J; bases unmatched to any gene: 20. The CDR3 is CASSQDHGWAGGVEGTDTQYF. In DNA form, the CDR3 reads TGTGCCAGCAGCCAAGATCATGGTTGGGCAGGGGGCGTTGAAGGGACAGATACGCAGTATTTT.

Only one count was recorded for this clonotype. This chain joins TRBV2 and TRBJ1-5; maybe TRBD1 (5 bases). CDR3 size: 14 residues. The germline CDR1 and CDR2 sequences are SNHLY and FYNNEI. Trimming pared 5 bases from V and 7 bases from J, leaving 15 bases between. In DNA, the CDR3 is TGTGCCAGCAGTCCTGGGGCCGGGACCCAGCCCCAGCATTTT. As protein: CASSPGAGTQPQHF.

This clonotype has ten or more counts. The chain has TRBV12-3 or TRBV12-4 and TRBJ1-5; TRBD1 aligns across 7 bases. V trimming: 1 base; J trimming: 6 bases; junction bases outside the gene matches: 3. This CDR3 spans 14 amino acids. The CDR3 coding sequence is TGTGCCAGCAGTTTAGGAGGGGGCACTCAGCCCCAGCATTTT. This translates into CASSLGGGTQPQHF.

This clonotype has a handful of counts. V is TRBV7-9 and J is TRBJ2-2; 9 bases align to TRBD1. The CDR3 totals 15 residues. In germline, CDR1 is SEHNR, CDR2 FQNEAQ (reference sequence). V was pared by 4 bases and J by 4 bases, with 4 bases of the junction left unmatched. This CDR3 is CASSYRGQSTGELFF. CDR3 sequence (DNA): TGTGCCAGCAGCTACAGGGGGCAGAGCACCGGGGAGCTGTTTTTT.

This clonotype occurred a few times. The chain combines TRBV15 with TRBJ1-2; unclear D gene. This CDR3 has 15 amino acids. Trimming removed 5 bases from V and 4 bases from J, with 17 bases in between. The germline V gene has CDR1 LNHNV and CDR2 YYDKDF (reference sequence). CDR3 nucleotide sequence: TGTGCCACCAGCGGCGGCGAGGGCTTAGCCTATGGCTACACCTTC. This sequence encodes CATSGGEGLAYGYTF. The complete variable domain, with remaining parts taken from reference TRBV15 and TRBJ1-2, reads DAMVIQNPRYQVTQFGKPVTLSCSQTLNHNVMYWYQQKSSQAPKLLFHYYDKDFNNEADTPDNFQSRRPNTSFCFLDIRSPGLGDTAMYLCATSGGEGLAYGYTFGSGTRLTVV.

Turning to this clonotype: A much larger clone is a single base away; this may be a read error. The chain recombines TRBV12-3 or TRBV12-4 with TRBJ2-5; 12 positions agree with TRBD2. The CDR3 contains 14 residues. Germline trimming cut 7 bases from V and 5 bases from J; bases unmatched to any gene: 5. This chain's CDR3 is CASNTSGGTETQYF. The CDR3 DNA reads TGTGCCAGCAACACTAGCGGGGGGACGGAGACCCAGTACTTC.

The genes are TRBV7-9 and TRBJ1-5; the D is unclear. This CDR3 has 18 residues. Germline V gives CDR1 SEHNR, CDR2 FQNEAQ (reference sequence). Trimming took off 5 bases at V and 0 bases at J, with 20 bases between the two ends. The CDR3 loop reads CASSGPPGGPYSNQPQHF. The CDR3 DNA is TGTGCCAGCAGCGGCCCGCCTGGCGGGCCTTATAGCAATCAGCCCCAGCATTTT.

The chain links TRBV10-3 to TRBJ2-3; D remains unclear. V lost 4 bases, J lost 6 bases, and 17 bases lay in between. CDR3 length equals 15 residues. Germline CDR1 ENHRY, CDR2 SYGVKD. The CDR3 bases are TGTGCCATCAGTGGCGACCCCACGTCACACGATACGCAGTATTTT. It encodes CAISGDPTSHDTQYF.

This clonotype was counted between two and nine times. The rearrangement links TRBV14 to TRBJ2-3, with 7 bases that match TRBD2. V shed 0 bases, J shed 3 bases, and the junction held 6 bases outside the gene matches. Germline CDR1 and CDR2: SGHDN and FVKESK. The CDR3 consists of 16 residues. The CDR3 here is CASSQEKTSKTDTQYF. The CDR3 nucleotides read TGTGCCAGCAGCCAAGAAAAGACTAGCAAAACAGATACGCAGTATTTT.

A few counts support this clonotype. The chain couples TRBV19 to TRBJ1-5; a possible D gene is TRBD1 (5 bases). V was pared by 5 bases and J by 7 bases, with 15 bases between. The CDR3 has 14 amino acids. Germline V lookup: CDR1 LNHDA, CDR2 SQIVND (reference sequence). CDR3 sequence: CASSPRDGDQPQHF. In nucleotides, the CDR3 is TGTGCCAGTAGTCCACGGGATGGGGACCAGCCCCAGCATTTT.